Presented here are 5 T cell receptor beta chains from one specimen sequenced in a study of shared clonotypes between healthy human individuals (TCRdb year 2020). CD8 naive samples were obtained by positive selection for CCR7 among CD45RO-negative cells, yielding a CD45RA+CCR7+ population from which TemRA cells were excluded. Library creation used the immunoSEQ multiplex PCR assay. Imported from immuneACCESS, the table was reduced by TCRdb to in-frame sequences with V and J called. These copies leave out some clones; in studies compared against another copy, an unresolved V gene accounts for under half, and the cause of the remainder is not known. Recorded for this sample are about 800,000 clones; 90% to 98% of them occurred a single time. The ten most abundant clones make up less than 0.25% of the sample. Sample: naive CD8+ T cells sorted from blood. The cell subset or site label, as the study defines it: CD45RA+CCR7+. These receptors came from a man under 40 in good health.

This chain joins TRBV29-1 and TRBJ1-1, with 7 bases fitting TRBD1. The V segment lost 2 bases and the J segment 10 bases; nucleotides outside the gene matches: 13. This CDR3 is 14 amino acids long. Germline values: CDR1 SQVTM, CDR2 ANQGSEA. This chain's CDR3 is CSVEPPDRDWGAFF. In DNA, the CDR3 is TGCAGCGTTGAACCACCCGACAGGGATTGGGGAGCTTTCTTT.

This chain joins TRBV15 and TRBJ2-7, with 12 bases matching TRBD1. The CDR3 has 15 amino acids. Germline CDR1 is LNHNV and CDR2 is YYDKDF (reference sequence). J lost 4 bases, V lost 5 bases, and 6 bases had no gene match. CDR3 region: CATSSRDRGHYEQYF. The CDR3 region has the DNA TGTGCCACCAGCTCCCGGGACAGGGGGCATTACGAGCAGTACTTC.

The CDR3, as DNA: TGTGCCAGCAGCCACACTAGCACCCGCGACGAGCAGTACTTC. Protein: CASSHTSTRDEQYF. The V gene is TRBV5-4, the J gene TRBJ2-7; a possible D gene is TRBD2 (6 bases). The ends were cut back, 4 bases at V and 5 bases at J, with 16 bases in the middle. The CDR3 contains 14 residues. Germline loops: CDR1 SGHNT, CDR2 YYREEE (reference sequence).

This chain connects TRBV4-1 to TRBJ2-3; TRBD1 might be the D (6 bases). The germline gives CDR1 MGHRA, CDR2 YSYEKL. This CDR3 spans 15 amino acids. Trimming took off 1 base at V and 3 bases at J, with 11 bases between the two ends. The CDR3 here is CASSQGWTDTDTQYF. The CDR3 coding sequence is TGCGCCAGCAGCCAAGGATGGACAGATACAGATACGCAGTATTTT.

This chain uses TRBV29-1 with TRBJ1-2; possible D gene TRBD1, 6 bases. V lost 2 bases to trimming and J lost 0 bases, with 13 bases between them. The CDR3 runs 15 residues. Germline V gives CDR1 SQVTM, CDR2 ANQGSEA. CDR3 DNA sequence: TGCAGCGTTGAACGGAGGACAGCTCCTAACTATGGCTACACCTTC. Its translation is CSVERRTAPNYGYTF.